This T cell receptor (beta chain) originates from a study of blood T cell repertoires in COVID-19. Germline CDR1 is SGHAT and CDR2 is FQNNGV. This CDR3 is built from 13 residues. V lost 5 bases, J lost 4 bases, and 9 bases lay in between. The sample holds many counts of this clone. The table came from immunoSEQ multiplex PCR; TCRdb's copy has only in-frame clones and leaves some out. The sample lists some 62,000 clones, around 73% seen once, with approximately 15% in the top ten. Sequencing input: peripheral blood. This receptor was taken from a man in his fifties or sixties with COVID-19, enrolled during active disease. The chain employs TRBV11-2 and TRBJ1-3, with D perhaps TRBD1 (5 bases). The CDR3 here is CASSPWGGNTIYF. The CDR3 coding sequence is TGTGCCAGCAGCCCATGGGGCGGAAACACCATATATTTT. Filled out from reference TRBV11-2 and TRBJ1-3, the complete variable domain reads EAGVAQSPRYKIIEKRQSVAFWCNPISGHATLYWYQQILGQGPKLLIQFQNNGVVDDSQLPKDRFSAERLKGVDSTLKIQPAKLEDSAVYLCASSPWGGNTIYFGEGSWLTVV.